This T cell receptor (beta chain) emerged from a study of T cell responses to AZD1222 COVID-19 vaccine (dated by TCRdb to the early 2020s). As for the study more broadly: AZD1222 recipients whose second dose came at about 4 weeks and those whose second dose came at about 12 weeks were combined into one group, since spike-specific TCR depth and breadth did not differ between the two schedules. A total of about 230 trial participants underwent TCR sequencing, of whom approximately 210 received two doses of AZD1222 and around 26 received two doses of the MenACWY control vaccine. Trial participants were enrolled into age subgroups of 18-55, 56-69 and 70-plus years, which contained approximately 150, 28 and 58 TCR-sequenced participants, respectively.

Taken from cysteine to phenylalanine, the CDR3 has 13 residues. Of the read, only the CDR3 DNA is kept; its 39 bases are in frame from base 1. According to the germline V gene, CDR1 reads SGHAT and CDR2 reads FQNNGV. V loses 2 bases of germline sequence and J loses 0 bases, and the interval between the two ends is 4 bases. Results the study describes overall, beyond this receptor: Epitopes outside the regions mutated in the B.1.351 and B.1.1.7 variants were reportedly recognized by nearly half of the unique spike-specific TCRs. Participants were mostly white British, with more females than males. The authors suggested clonal diversity may have been underestimated. CD4 TCRs associated with the vaccine covered the entire spike protein, and the dominant responses were in regions 160-218 and 743-854. Conclusions about previously exposed vaccinees are limited because only six or seven AZD1222 recipients were SARS-CoV-2 seropositive at baseline. After two AZD1222 doses, both the breadth and the depth of spike-specific TCRs were significantly higher than at day 0 and than in MenACWY recipients. The 56-69-year group was small, and its depth increase did not reach significance, likely because of low power. Because no samples from the day 14 peak response were available, repertoires could be characterized only after the peak T cell response.

The time point label corresponds to: baseline before first vaccination. Samples from vaccinated people were obtained from the UK trials COV001 and COV002, which included a single-blind randomized controlled phase 2/3 trial of AZD1222 (ChAdOx1 nCoV-19) in healthy adults. Trial participant PBMC samples were collected at day 0 and day 28 after the second dose for TCRbeta chain sequencing. The CDR3 regions of human TCRbeta chains were analyzed by immunosequencing. In the original analysis: TCRs in the repertoires were matched against a reference library of SARS-CoV-2-specific TCRs that had been generated with the MIRA antigen-specificity platform. Breadth was defined as the fraction of unique TCRs that were SARS-CoV-2-associated, and depth was defined as the fraction of total T cells that were SARS-CoV-2-associated. Using the MIRA data, each spike-specific TCR was assigned both to the spike region to which the TCR was reactive and to a CD4 or CD8 class. Log10-transformed breadth and depth values were compared by one-way ANOVA with Sidak's multiple comparisons tests. TCRdb holds this immuneACCESS table with in-frame rearrangements only. Some clones are missing; in checked studies, unresolved V genes explain under half, and the rest has no known cause. That table furnishes V, J and clone size, whereas the DNA furnished D and trimming. Within this sample are over 75,000 clones, with approximately 88% of them counted one time only. Over 2% of the sample is in the top ten clones.

To note about this clone: No cognate antigen has been identified for it. No quality values exist for individual bases; no much larger clone is one base distant.

This receptor was taken from an adult in good health. The chain is made from TRBV11-2 and TRBJ1-1, with the D gene call left open. This material consisted of peripheral blood, taken on day 0 of AZD1222 vaccination. The CDR3 protein sequence reads: CASSLQVNTEAFF. In nucleotides, the sequence is TGTGCCAGCAGCTTACAAGTGAACACTGAAGCTTTCTTT.